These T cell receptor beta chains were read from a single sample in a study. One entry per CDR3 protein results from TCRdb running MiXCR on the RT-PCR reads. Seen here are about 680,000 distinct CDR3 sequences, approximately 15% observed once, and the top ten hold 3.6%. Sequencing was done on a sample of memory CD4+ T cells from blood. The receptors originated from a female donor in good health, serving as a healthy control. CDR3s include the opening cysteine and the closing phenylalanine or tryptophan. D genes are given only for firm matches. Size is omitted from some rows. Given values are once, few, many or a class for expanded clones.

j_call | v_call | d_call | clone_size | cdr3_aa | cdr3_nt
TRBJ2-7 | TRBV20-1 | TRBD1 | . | CSARTGRTYEQYF | TGCAGTGCTAGGACAGGGCGGACCTACGAGCAGTACTTC
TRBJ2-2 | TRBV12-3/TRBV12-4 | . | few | CASTDSHYTGELFF | TGTGCCAGCACCGACAGCCATTACACCGGGGAGCTGTTTTTT
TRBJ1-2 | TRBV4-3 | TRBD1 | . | CASSQDLGTGGSGLDGYTF | TGCGCCAGCAGCCAAGATTTGGGGACAGGGGGAAGTGGGTTGGATGGCTACACCTTC
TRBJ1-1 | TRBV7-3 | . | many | CASSLTYGGGTEAFF | TGTGCCAGCAGCTTAACGTACGGAGGGGGCACTGAAGCTTTCTTT
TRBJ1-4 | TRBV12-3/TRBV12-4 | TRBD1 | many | CASARDRVGEKLFF | TGTGCCAGCGCCCGGGACAGGGTTGGTGAAAAACTGTTTTTT
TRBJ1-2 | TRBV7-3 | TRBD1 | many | CASSMTGGIGNYGYTF | TGTGCCAGCAGTATGACAGGGGGCATAGGCAACTATGGCTACACCTTC
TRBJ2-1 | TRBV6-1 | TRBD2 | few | CASSDPGGREGNEQFF | TGTGCCAGCAGTGACCCAGGGGGGCGGGAGGGCAATGAGCAGTTCTTC
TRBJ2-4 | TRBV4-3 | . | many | CASSPDSYIQYF | TGCGCCAGCAGCCCAGACAGTTACATTCAGTACTTC
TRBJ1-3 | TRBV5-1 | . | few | CASSLVGAGGNTIYF | TGCGCCAGCAGCTTGGTGGGGGCTGGTGGAAACACCATATATTTT
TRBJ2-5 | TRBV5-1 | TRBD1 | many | CASSSGTVQETQYF | TGCGCCAGCAGCTCCGGGACAGTCCAAGAGACCCAGTACTTC
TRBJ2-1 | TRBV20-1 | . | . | CSAGSERVEQFF | TGCAGTGCTGGCTCTGAACGGGTTGAGCAGTTCTTC
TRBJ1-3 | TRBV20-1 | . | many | CSAFQGRGGGTIYF | TGCAGTGCTTTCCAAGGCCGCGGCGGAGGCACCATATATTTT
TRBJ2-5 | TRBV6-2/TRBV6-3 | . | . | CASSYGQGGRTQYF | TGTGCCAGCAGTTACGGACAGGGAGGGCGGACCCAGTACTTC
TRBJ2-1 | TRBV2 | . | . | CASAAEPTDEQFF | TGTGCCAGCGCCGCCGAACCGACCGATGAGCAGTTCTTC
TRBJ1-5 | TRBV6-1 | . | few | CASTLGGGQYQPQHF | TGTGCCAGCACCCTCGGCGGGGGCCAATATCAGCCCCAGCATTTT
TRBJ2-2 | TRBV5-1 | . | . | CASSGAGRSGELFF | TGCGCCAGCAGCGGGGCAGGGAGGTCCGGGGAGCTGTTTTTT
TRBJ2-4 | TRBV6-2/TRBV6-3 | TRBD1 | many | CASSYSALDRRPVNIQYF | TGTGCCAGCAGTTACTCGGCGTTGGACAGGCGACCGGTAAACATTCAGTACTTC
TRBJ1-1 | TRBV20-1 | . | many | CSANAGMNTEAFF | TGCAGTGCTAATGCAGGGATGAACACTGAAGCTTTCTTT
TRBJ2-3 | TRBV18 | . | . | CASSSTALEDTQYF | TGTGCCAGCTCATCGACAGCGCTGGAGGATACGCAGTATTTT
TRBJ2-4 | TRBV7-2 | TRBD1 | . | CASSADRVAIQYF | TGTGCCAGCAGCGCGGACAGGGTGGCCATTCAGTACTTC
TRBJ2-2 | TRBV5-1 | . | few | CASSLEGGSGPGELFF | TGCGCCAGCAGCTTGGAAGGTGGATCGGGGCCCGGGGAGCTGTTTTTT
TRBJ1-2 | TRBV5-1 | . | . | CASSPLLGEDYGYTF | TGCGCCAGCAGTCCCCTTTTAGGGGAGGACTATGGCTACACCTTC
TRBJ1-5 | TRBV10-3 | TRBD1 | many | CAISEQGYNQPQHF | TGTGCCATCAGCGAACAGGGGTATAATCAGCCCCAGCATTTT
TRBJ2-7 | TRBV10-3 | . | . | CAIRDWTVPYEQYF | TGTGCCATCAGGGACTGGACAGTCCCCTACGAGCAGTACTTC
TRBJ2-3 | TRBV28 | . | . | CASSLPDGTDTQYF | TGTGCCAGCAGTTTACCCGACGGCACAGATACGCAGTATTTT
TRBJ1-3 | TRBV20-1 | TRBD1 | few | CSARTGQGAGNTIYF | TGCAGTGCTAGAACGGGACAGGGCGCAGGAAACACCATATATTTT
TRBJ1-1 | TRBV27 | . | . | CASSLSNRDGTEAFF | TGTGCCAGCAGTCTTTCGAACAGGGACGGAACTGAAGCTTTCTTT
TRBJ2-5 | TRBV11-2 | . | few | CASSRSTGETQYF | TGTGCCAGCAGTCGTTCTACCGGGGAGACCCAGTACTTC
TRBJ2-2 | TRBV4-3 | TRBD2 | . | CASSQVLAGANTGELFF | TGCGCCAGCAGCCAAGTCTTAGCGGGAGCCAACACCGGGGAGCTGTTTTTT
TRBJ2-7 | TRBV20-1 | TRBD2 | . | CSAIRSAGGVSYEQYF | TGCAGCGCTATCCGTTCTGCGGGAGGAGTCTCCTACGAGCAGTACTTC
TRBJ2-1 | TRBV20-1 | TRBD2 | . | CSALPGTSGTYNEQFF | TGCAGTGCTTTACCCGGGACTAGCGGGACCTACAATGAGCAGTTCTTC
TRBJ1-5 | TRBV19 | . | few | CASFEGTPLPYSNQPQHF | TGTGCCAGTTTCGAGGGGACCCCTCTGCCCTATAGCAATCAGCCCCAGCATTTT
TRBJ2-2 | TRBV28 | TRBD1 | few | CASSPYGTGGNTGELFF | TGTGCCAGCAGTCCCTACGGGACAGGGGGTAACACCGGGGAGCTGTTTTTT
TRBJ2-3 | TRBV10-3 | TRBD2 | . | CAISPMGLAGGTDTQYF | TGTGCCATCAGTCCCATGGGACTAGCGGGGGGAACAGATACGCAGTATTTT
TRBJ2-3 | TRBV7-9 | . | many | CASSFRNRQVAKPDTQYF | TGTGCCAGCAGCTTTCGAAACCGACAGGTAGCTAAACCGGATACGCAGTATTTT
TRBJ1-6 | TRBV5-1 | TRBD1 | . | CASSLEQGVKNSPLHF | TGCGCCAGCAGCTTGGAACAGGGGGTTAAAAATTCACCCCTCCACTTT
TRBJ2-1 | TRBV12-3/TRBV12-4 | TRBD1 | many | CASSFAGGKLNEQFF | TGTGCCAGCAGTTTTGCAGGGGGCAAGTTGAATGAGCAGTTCTTC
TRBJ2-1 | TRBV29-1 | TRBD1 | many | CSVGDSYNEQFF | TGCAGCGTTGGGGACAGTTACAATGAGCAGTTCTTC
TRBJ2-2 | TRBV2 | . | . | CASSDLSGRYTGELFF | TGTGCCAGCAGTGATTTGTCGGGGAGATACACCGGGGAGCTGTTTTTT
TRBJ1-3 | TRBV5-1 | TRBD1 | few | CASSLGQGAYSGNTIYF | TGCGCCAGCAGCCTGGGACAGGGGGCCTACTCTGGAAACACCATATATTTT
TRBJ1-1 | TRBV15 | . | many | CATSARQEVTEAFF | TGTGCCACCAGCGCACGACAGGAGGTCACTGAAGCTTTCTTT
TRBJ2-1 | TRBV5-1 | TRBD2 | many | CASRPPGTSGRGEQFF | TGCGCCAGCAGGCCCCCCGGGACTAGCGGGAGGGGTGAGCAGTTCTTC
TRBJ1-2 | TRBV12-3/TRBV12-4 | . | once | CASSLNQANYGYNF | TGTGCCAGCAGTTTGAATCAGGCTAACTATGGCTACAACTTC
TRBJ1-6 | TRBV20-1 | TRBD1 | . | CSASRTGNSPLHF | TGCAGTGCTAGTAGGACAGGAAATTCACCCCTCCACTTT
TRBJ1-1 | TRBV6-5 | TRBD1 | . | CASSTPGQGATEAFF | TGTGCCAGCAGTACCCCGGGACAGGGGGCCACTGAAGCTTTCTTT
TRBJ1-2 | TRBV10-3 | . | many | CAISGGIDDGYTF | TGTGCCATCAGTGGTGGTATTGACGACGGCTACACCTTC
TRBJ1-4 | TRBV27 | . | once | CASSLDSINEKLFF | TGTGCCAGCAGTCTGGACAGCATTAATGAAAAACTGTTTTTT
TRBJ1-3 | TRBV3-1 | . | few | CASSPSQGNTIYF | TGTGCCAGCAGCCCAAGTCAGGGGAACACCATATATTTT
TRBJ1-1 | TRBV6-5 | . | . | CASRGYNTEAFF | TGTGCCAGCAGGGGGTACAACACTGAAGCTTTCTTT